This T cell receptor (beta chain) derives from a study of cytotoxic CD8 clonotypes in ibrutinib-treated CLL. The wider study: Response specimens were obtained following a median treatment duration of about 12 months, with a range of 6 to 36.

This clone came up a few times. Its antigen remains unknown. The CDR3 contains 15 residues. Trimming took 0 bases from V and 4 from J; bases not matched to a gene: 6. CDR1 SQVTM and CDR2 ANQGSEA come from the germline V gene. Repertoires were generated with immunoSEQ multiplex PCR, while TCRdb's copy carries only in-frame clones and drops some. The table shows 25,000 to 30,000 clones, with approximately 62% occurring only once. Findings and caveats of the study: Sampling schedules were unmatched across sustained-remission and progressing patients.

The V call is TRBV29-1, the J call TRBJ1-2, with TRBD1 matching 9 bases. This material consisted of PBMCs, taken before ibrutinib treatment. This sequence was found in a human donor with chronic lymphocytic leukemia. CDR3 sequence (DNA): TGCAGCGTTGAAGAGGGACAGGGATCGGCCTATGGCTACACCTTC. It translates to CSVEEGQGSAYGYTF. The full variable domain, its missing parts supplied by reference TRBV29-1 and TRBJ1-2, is SAVISQKPSRDICQRGTSLTIQCQVDSQVTMMFWYRQQPGQSLTLIATANQGSEATYESGFVIDKFPISRPNLTFSTLTVSNMSPEDSSIYLCSVEEGQGSAYGYTFGSGTRLTVV.